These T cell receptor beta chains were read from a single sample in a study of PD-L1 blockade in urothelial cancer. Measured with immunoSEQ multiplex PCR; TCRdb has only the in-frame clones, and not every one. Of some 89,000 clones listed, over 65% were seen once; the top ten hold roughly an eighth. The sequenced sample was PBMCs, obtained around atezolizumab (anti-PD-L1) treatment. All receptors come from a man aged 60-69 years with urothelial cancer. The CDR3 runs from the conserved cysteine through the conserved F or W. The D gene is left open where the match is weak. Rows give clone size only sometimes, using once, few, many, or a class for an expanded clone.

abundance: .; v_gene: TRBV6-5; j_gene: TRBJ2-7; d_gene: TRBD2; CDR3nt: TGTGCCAGCGGACTAGCGGGATCCTCCTACGAGCAGTACTTC; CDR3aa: CASGLAGSSYEQYF
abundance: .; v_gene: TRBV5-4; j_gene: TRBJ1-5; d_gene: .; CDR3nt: TGTGCCAGCAGCTTGGACAGGGGCAATCAGCCCCAGCATTTT; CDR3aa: CASSLDRGNQPQHF
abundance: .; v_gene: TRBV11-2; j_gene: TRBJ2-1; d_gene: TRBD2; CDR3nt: TGTGCCAGCAGCAAGCCGCTAGCGGAGTGGTCGGGCTACAATGAGCAGTTCTTC; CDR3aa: CASSKPLAEWSGYNEQFF
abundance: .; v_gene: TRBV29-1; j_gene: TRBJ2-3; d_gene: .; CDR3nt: TGCAGCGTTGAAGTCGGCAGAGAGGCGCAGTATTTT; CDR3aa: CSVEVGREAQYF
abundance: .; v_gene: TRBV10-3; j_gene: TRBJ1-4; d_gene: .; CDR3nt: TGTGCCATCATAGCCTCTGCCACTCGAAGGGGAAATGAAAAACTGTTTTTT; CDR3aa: CAIIASATRRGNEKLFF
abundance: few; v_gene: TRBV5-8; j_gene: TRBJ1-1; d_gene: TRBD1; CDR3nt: TGTGCCAGCAGCCGTGGACAGGCTTACACTGAAGCTTTCTTT; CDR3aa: CASSRGQAYTEAFF
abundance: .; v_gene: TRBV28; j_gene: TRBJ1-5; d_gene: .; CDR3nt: TGTGCCAGCAGACCTCGAACGACAGATAGCAATCAGCCCCAGCATTTT; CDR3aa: CASRPRTTDSNQPQHF
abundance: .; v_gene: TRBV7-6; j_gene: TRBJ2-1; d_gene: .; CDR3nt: TGTGCCAGCAGCCCGGCGGCTACCAGAGTCAATGAGCAGTTCTTC; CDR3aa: CASSPAATRVNEQFF
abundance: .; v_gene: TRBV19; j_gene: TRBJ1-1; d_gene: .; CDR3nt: TGTGCCATCCCCCTCGGACTAGGGGGCACTGAAGCTTTCTTT; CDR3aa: CAIPLGLGGTEAFF
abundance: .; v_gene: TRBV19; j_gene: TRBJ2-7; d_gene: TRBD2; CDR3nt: TGTGCCAGTCGGACTAGCGGACACTCCTACGAGCAGTACTTC; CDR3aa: CASRTSGHSYEQYF
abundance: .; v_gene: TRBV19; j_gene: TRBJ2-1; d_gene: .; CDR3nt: TGTGCCAGTAGTATAGGTCCAGCGGGGGCCAGGGGGGATGAGCAGTTCTTC; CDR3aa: CASSIGPAGARGDEQFF
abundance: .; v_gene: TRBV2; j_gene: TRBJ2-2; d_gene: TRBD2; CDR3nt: TGTGCCAGCAGGGGGCTAGCGGGGTCGAGCGGGGAGCTGTTTTTT; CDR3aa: CASRGLAGSSGELFF
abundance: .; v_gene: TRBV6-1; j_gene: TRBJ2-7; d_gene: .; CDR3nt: TGTGCCAGCAGTCGACAGAGAACCTACGAGCAGTACTTC; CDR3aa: CASSRQRTYEQYF
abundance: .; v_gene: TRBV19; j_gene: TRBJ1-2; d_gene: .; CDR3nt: TGTGCCAGTAGGGACCCAGGGGACGGGGGCTACACCTTC; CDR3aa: CASRDPGDGGYTF
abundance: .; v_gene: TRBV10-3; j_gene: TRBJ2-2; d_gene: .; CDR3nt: TGTGCCATCAGTGAGTCAAAGCGGATTACGAACACCGGGGAGCTGTTTTTT; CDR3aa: CAISESKRITNTGELFF
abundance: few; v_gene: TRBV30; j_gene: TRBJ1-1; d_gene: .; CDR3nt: TGTGCCTGGAGTAGACAGGTATACACTGAAGCTTTCTTT; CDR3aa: CAWSRQVYTEAFF
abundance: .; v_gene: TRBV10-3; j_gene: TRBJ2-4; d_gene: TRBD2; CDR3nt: TGTGCCATCAGTGAGCCGAGACTAGCGGGCATTCAGTACTTC; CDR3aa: CAISEPRLAGIQYF
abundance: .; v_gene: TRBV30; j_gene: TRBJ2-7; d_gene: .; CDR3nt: TGTGCCTGGAGTCGGCAGGTAACCTACGAGCAGTACTTC; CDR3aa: CAWSRQVTYEQYF
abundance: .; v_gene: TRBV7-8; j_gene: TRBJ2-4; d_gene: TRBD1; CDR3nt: TGTGCCAGCAGCCCTCGGACAGGGGTAGCCAAAAACATTCAGTACTTC; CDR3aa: CASSPRTGVAKNIQYF
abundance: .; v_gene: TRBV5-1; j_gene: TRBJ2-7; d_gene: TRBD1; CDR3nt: TGCGCCAGCAGCTTATCGACAGGGGTACTTAGTTACGAGCAGTACTTC; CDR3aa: CASSLSTGVLSYEQYF
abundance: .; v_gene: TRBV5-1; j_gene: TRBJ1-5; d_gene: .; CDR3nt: TGCGCCAGCAGCTTGGAGGCAGGGGGCAATCAGCCCCAGCATTTT; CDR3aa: CASSLEAGGNQPQHF
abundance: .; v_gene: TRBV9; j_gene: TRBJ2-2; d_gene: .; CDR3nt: TGTGCCAGTGATGAAGCGGGTAGGGGAAAAAACACCGGGGAGCTGTTTTTT; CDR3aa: CASDEAGRGKNTGELFF
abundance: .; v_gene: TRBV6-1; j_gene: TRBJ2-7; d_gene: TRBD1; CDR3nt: TGTGCCAGCAGTGCCGGACAGGATAACTCCTACGAGCAGTACTTC; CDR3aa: CASSAGQDNSYEQYF
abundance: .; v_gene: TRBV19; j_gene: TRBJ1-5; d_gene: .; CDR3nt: TGTGCCAGTAGTAGTAATAGCAATCAGCCCCAGCATTTT; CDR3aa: CASSSNSNQPQHF
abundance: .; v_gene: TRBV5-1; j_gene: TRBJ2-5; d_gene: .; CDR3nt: TGCGCCAGCAGCTTGGGACTTCAAGAGACCCAGTACTTC; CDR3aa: CASSLGLQETQYF
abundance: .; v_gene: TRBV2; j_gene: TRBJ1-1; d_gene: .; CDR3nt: TGTGCCAGCAGTTTAACAGGAGCGAACACTGAAGCTTTCTTT; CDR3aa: CASSLTGANTEAFF